Listed here are 12 T cell receptor beta chains from one sample, sequenced in a study of cytomegalovirus exposure and HLA in healthy donors. Amplification used 60 Vbeta primers and 13 Jbeta primers. Only in-frame clones appear in the TCRdb table, and some are missing; sequencing was by immunoSEQ multiplex PCR. The sample records tens of thousands of clones, under 85% being singletons. Sequencing was done on a sample of PBMCs. Receptors originate from a male donor in good health and CMV-seronegative.

This clone occurred once. The CDR3 DNA is TGTGCCAGCCGGAGCCACCGGGACTCAGCGAATTCACCCCTCCACTTT. Translation gives CASRSHRDSANSPLHF. The J gene is TRBJ1-6, the V gene TRBV21-1. TRBV21-1 is labeled a pseudogene. The CDR3 totals 16 residues.

As to this clone: Sequence at one end of the junction differs from germline and may be a read error. The chain combines TRBV27 with TRBJ2-6; D possibly corresponds to TRBD1 (5 bases). Germline V gene lookup returns CDR1 MNHEY and CDR2 SMNVEV (reference sequence). CDR3 length: 14 residues. The CDR3: CASSSLSGANGLTF. CDR3 in DNA: TGTGCCAGCAGTTCGCTCTCTGGGGCCAACGGCCTGACTTTC.

This chain uses TRBV4-1 with TRBJ1-5, with D tentatively TRBD1 (5 bases). CDR1 is MGHRA, CDR2 YSYEKL, per germline. The CDR3 has 12 amino acids. The V end lost 3 bases, the J end lost 7 bases, and 7 bases lay between the germline ends. The CDR3: CASSQDKQPQHF. The CDR3 DNA sequence: TGCGCCAGCAGCCAGGACAAACAGCCCCAGCATTTT.

The J gene is TRBJ1-4, the V gene TRBV7-2, with 7 bases matching TRBD1. With V trimmed by 5 bases and J by 7 bases, 13 bases remained unmatched. CDR1 and CDR2 (germline): SGHTA, FQGNSA. This CDR3 has 16 amino acids. Here the CDR3 reads CASSRRDSQTLEKLFF. CDR3 sequence (DNA): TGTGCCAGCAGCCGCCGGGACAGTCAAACCCTTGAAAAACTGTTTTTT.

The J gene is TRBJ1-1, the V gene TRBV4-1; no clear D gene. The CDR3 is 12 amino acids. CDR1 MGHRA and CDR2 YSYEKL come from the germline V gene. Trimming removed 8 bases from V and 8 bases from J, with 15 bases in between. The CDR3 coding sequence is TGCGCCAGCTTCACCGGGAAGTTCGAAGCTTTCTTT. Translation gives CASFTGKFEAFF.

The CDR3: CASSVRQNTQYF. The CDR3 DNA sequence: TGTGCCAGCAGTGTCAGACAAAATACGCAGTATTTT. This chain joins TRBV6-1 and TRBJ2-3; D remains unclear. Trimming left V 4 bases short and J 7 bases short, with 9 bases between. The CDR3 has 12 residues. Per germline, CDR1 MNHNS and CDR2 SASEGT.

The chain has TRBV30 and TRBJ1-1; a possible D gene is TRBD1 (5 bases). From germline, CDR1 is GTSNPN and CDR2 SVGIG (reference sequence). Trimming shortened V by 4 bases and J by 4 bases, and 13 bases separated the two germline ends. The CDR3 loop spans 13 amino acids. The CDR3 region has the DNA TGTGCCTGGATCGGCAGGGCGGTCACTGAAGCTTTCTTT. Translation gives CAWIGRAVTEAFF.

The chain combines TRBV7-2 with TRBJ2-3; 8 nucleotides line up with TRBD1. The V and J ends lost 6 bases and 1 base, in that order; junction bases with no gene match: 12. The germline gives CDR1 SGHTA, CDR2 FQGNSA. The CDR3 has 17 amino acids. The CDR3 DNA follows: TGTGCCAGCAGTCTTTATGGACCGGGACAGGGCACAGATACGCAGTATTTT. Translated, it gives CASSLYGPGQGTDTQYF.

This clone was found once. V is TRBV27 and J is TRBJ1-4; the D gene is possibly TRBD1 (5 bases). The CDR3 is made up of 15 amino acids. V was pared by 3 bases and J by 8 bases, with 16 bases between. Germline loops: CDR1 MNHEY, CDR2 SMNVEV (reference sequence). The CDR3, as DNA: TGTGCCAGCAGTTTGTCTAGAGCTCAGGGAGAAAAACTGTTTTTT. Amino acids: CASSLSRAQGEKLFF.

The chain has TRBV12-5 and TRBJ1-1; 7 bases map to TRBD1. Germline CDR1 LGHNT, CDR2 FRNRAP. The junction had 1 base not matched to a gene; V was cut back by 1 base and J by 2 bases. The CDR3 loop spans 14 amino acids. CDR3 loop: CASGLGQGNTEAFF. The CDR3 DNA sequence: TGTGCTAGTGGTTTGGGACAGGGTAACACTGAAGCTTTCTTT.

This clone was seen only a few times. The chain's CDR3 is CASSPEAGPYYEQYF. The CDR3, as DNA: TGCGCCAGCAGCCCGGAAGCGGGGCCCTATTACGAGCAGTACTTC. V gene TRBV4-1 combines with J gene TRBJ2-7, with TRBD2 matching over 7 bases. The CDR3 length is 15 residues. V shed 4 bases, J shed 4 bases, and the junction held 10 bases outside the gene matches. Looked up from germline, CDR1 is MGHRA and CDR2 is YSYEKL.

This clone was seen a handful of times. The V and J genes are TRBV6-5 and TRBJ1-2; maybe TRBD1 (5 bases). Germline values: CDR1 MNHEY, CDR2 SVGAGI. V shed 7 bases and J shed 12 bases, with 15 bases lying between them. The CDR3 runs to 11 residues. CDR3 nucleotides: TGTGCCAGCATGGGGCACGGAAGAAACACCTTC. As protein: CASMGHGRNTF.